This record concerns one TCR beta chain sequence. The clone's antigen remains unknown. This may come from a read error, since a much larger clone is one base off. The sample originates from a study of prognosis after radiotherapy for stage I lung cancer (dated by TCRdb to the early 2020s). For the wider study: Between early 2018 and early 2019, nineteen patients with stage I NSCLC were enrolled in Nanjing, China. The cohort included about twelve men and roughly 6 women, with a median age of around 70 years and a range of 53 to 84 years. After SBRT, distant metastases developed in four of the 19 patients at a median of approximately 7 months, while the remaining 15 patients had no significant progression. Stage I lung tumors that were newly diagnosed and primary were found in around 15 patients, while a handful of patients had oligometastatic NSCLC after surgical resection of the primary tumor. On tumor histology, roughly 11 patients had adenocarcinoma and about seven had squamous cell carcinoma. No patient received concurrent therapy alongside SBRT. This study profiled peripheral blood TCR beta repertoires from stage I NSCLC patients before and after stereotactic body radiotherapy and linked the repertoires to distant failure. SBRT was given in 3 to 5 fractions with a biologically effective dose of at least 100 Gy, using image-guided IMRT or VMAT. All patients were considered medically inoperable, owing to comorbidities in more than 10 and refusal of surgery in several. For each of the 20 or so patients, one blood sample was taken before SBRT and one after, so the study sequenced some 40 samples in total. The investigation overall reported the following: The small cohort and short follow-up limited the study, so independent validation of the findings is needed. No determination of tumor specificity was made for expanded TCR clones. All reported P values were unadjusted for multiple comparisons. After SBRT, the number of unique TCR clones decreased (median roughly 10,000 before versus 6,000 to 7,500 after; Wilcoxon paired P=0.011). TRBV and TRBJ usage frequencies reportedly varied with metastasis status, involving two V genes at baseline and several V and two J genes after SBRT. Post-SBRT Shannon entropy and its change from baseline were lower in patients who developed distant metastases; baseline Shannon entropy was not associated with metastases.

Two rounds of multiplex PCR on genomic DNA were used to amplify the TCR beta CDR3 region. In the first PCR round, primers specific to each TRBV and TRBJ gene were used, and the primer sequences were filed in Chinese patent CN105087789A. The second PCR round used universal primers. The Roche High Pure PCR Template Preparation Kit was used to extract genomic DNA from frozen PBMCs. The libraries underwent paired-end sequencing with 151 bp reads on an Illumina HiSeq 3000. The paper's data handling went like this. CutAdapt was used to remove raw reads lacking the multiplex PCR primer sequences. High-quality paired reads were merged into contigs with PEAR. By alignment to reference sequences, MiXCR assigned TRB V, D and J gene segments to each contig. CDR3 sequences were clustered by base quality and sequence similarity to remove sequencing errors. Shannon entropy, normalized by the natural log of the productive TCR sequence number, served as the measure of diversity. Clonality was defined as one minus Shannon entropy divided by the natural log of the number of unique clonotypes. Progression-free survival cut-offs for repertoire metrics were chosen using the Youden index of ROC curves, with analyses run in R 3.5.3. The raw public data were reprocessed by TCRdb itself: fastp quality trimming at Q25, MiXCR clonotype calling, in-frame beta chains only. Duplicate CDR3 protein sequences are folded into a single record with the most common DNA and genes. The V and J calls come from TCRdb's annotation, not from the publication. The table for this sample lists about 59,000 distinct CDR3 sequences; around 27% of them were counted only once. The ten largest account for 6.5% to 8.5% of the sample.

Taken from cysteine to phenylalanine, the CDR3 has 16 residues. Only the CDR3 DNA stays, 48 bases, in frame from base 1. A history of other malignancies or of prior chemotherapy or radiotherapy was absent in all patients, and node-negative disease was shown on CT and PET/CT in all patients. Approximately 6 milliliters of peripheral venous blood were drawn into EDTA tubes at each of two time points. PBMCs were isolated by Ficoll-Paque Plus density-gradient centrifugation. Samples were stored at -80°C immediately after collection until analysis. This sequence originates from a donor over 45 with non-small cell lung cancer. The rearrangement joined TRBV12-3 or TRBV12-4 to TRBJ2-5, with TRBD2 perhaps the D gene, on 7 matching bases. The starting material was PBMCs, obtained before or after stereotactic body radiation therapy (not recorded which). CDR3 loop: CGSTASGRGAVETQYF. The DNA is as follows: TGTGGCAGCACTGCTAGCGGTAGGGGGGCTGTAGAGACCCAGTACTTC.